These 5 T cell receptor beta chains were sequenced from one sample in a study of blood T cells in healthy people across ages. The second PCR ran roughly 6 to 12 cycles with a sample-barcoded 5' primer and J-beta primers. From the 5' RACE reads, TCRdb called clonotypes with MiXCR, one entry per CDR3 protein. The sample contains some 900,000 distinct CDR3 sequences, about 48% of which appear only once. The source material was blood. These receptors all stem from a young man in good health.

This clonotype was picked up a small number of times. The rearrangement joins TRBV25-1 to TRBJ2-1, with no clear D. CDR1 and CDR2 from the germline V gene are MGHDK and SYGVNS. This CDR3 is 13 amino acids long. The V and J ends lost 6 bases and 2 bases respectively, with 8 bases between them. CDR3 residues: CASRFGPYNEQFF. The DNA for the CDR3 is TGTGCCAGCAGGTTCGGGCCCTACAATGAGCAGTTCTTC. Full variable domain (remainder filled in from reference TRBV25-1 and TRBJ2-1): EADIYQTPRYLVIGTGKKITLECSQTMGHDKMYWYQQDPGMELHLIHYSYGVNSTEKGDLSSESTVSRIRTEHFPLTLESARPSHTSQYLCASRFGPYNEQFFGPGTRLTVL.

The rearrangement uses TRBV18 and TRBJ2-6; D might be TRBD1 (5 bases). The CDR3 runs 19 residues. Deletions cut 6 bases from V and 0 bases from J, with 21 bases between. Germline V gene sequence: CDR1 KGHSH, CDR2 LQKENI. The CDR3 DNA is TGTGCCAGCTCCCCCGTAAGGGGCTCTACGATCTCTGGGGCCAACGTCCTGACTTTC. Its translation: CASSPVRGSTISGANVLTF.

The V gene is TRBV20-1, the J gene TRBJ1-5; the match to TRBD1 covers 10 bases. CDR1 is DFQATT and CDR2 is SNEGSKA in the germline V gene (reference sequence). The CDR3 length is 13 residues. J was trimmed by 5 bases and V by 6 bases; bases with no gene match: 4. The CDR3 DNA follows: TGCAGTGCCAAGGGGACAGGGGATCAGCCCCAGCATTTT. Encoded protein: CSAKGTGDQPQHF.

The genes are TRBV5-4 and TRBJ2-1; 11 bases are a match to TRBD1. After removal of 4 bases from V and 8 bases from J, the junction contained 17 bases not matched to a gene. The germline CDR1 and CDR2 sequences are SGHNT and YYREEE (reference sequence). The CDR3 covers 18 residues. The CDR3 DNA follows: TGTGCCAGCAGCCCGATTACGAGGGACAGGGGGGATGAGGATGAGCAGTTCTTC. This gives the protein CASSPITRDRGDEDEQFF.

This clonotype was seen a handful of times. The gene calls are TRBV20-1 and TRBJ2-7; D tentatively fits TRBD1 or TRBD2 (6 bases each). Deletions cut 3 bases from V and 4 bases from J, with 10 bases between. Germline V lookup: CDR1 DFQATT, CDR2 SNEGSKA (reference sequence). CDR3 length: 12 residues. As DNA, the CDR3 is TGCAGTGCTAGGCCGGGGGCATACGAGCAGTACTTC. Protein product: CSARPGAYEQYF.